Below, 4 T cell receptor beta chains from the same sample are listed, as sequenced in a study of blood T cell repertoires in COVID-19. The repertoire was sequenced with immunoSEQ multiplex PCR; TCRdb's copy has only in-frame clones and lacks some. The repertoire has about 55,000 clones, about nine tenths of them found once; the top ten carry more than 8%. The sequenced sample was peripheral blood. Receptors originate from a man aged 60-69 years with active COVID-19.

This sequence joins TRBV14 and TRBJ2-3; 10 nucleotides align to TRBD2. CDR1 and CDR2 (germline): SGHDN, FVKESK. V was pared by 3 bases and J by 2 bases, with 11 bases of the junction left unmatched. This CDR3 region has 18 residues. CDR3: CASSQFPGTSVPTDTQYF. CDR3 sequence (DNA): TGTGCCAGCAGCCAGTTCCCCGGGACTAGCGTCCCCACAGATACGCAGTATTTT.

The chain is built from TRBV19 and TRBJ2-1; 8 nucleotides agree with TRBD1. Trimming cost V 3 bases and J 9 bases; bases outside gene matches: 7. The germline gives CDR1 LNHDA, CDR2 SQIVND (reference sequence). The CDR3 length is 14 residues. This chain's CDR3 is CASSMLQGAGEQFF. The CDR3 DNA follows: TGTGCCAGTAGTATGCTCCAGGGGGCCGGTGAGCAGTTCTTC.

This clone was found a few times. This chain links TRBV6-1 with TRBJ2-1; the D gene is possibly TRBD2 (6 bases). The V end was cut by 2 bases, the J end by 7 bases, with 15 bases between. Germline V gene data show CDR1 as MNHNS and CDR2 as SASEGT. The CDR3 sequence is 15 residues long. CDR3: CASSEPGAGLNEQFF. In nucleotides, the CDR3 is TGTGCCAGCAGTGAACCCGGGGCGGGGTTGAATGAGCAGTTCTTC.

This clone was seen only a few times. The gene calls are TRBV5-1 and TRBJ2-5, with D perhaps matching TRBD2 (6 bases). Per the germline V gene, CDR1 is SGHRS and CDR2 is YFSETQ. V gave up 4 bases and J gave up 4 bases, with 11 bases separating them. The CDR3 covers 13 residues. This CDR3 reads CASSQGLLETQYF. DNA of the CDR3: TGCGCCAGCAGCCAGGGACTCTTAGAGACCCAGTACTTC. Full variable domain (outside the CDR3, taken from reference TRBV5-1 and TRBJ2-5): KAGVTQTPRYLIKTRGQQVTLSCSPISGHRSVSWYQQTPGQGLQFLFEYFSETQRNKGNFPGRFSGRQFSNSRSEMNVSTLELGDSALYLCASSQGLLETQYFGPGTRLLVL.